The 24 T cell receptor beta chains given below trace back to one sample, sequenced in a study of blood T cell repertoires in COVID-19. Profiling relied on immunoSEQ multiplex PCR, and the TCRdb table lists in-frame clones only, not all of them. The sample shows 65,000 to 75,000 clones, 70% to 80% of them seen only once. The material sequenced was peripheral blood. Receptor source: a man in his sixties or seventies with acute or convalescent COVID-19.

The rearrangement links TRBV2 to TRBJ1-1, with D hard to call. The CDR3 loop spans 14 amino acids. Per the germline V gene, CDR1 is SNHLY and CDR2 is FYNNEI. V lost 4 bases, J lost 7 bases, and 16 bases lay in between. The CDR3 spells CASSAPGLQNEAFF. The CDR3 DNA follows: TGTGCCAGCAGTGCGCCAGGCTTACAAAATGAAGCTTTCTTT.

V gene TRBV5-6 combines with J gene TRBJ1-2; TRBD1 aligns across 7 bases. The ends lost 4 bases at V and 1 base at J; junction bases unmatched: 19. CDR1 is SGHDT and CDR2 is YYEEEE in the germline V gene. The CDR3 spans 19 residues. CDR3 sequence: CASSHPPGTAQFFNYGYTF. The CDR3 nucleotides read TGTGCCAGCAGCCACCCGCCCGGGACAGCTCAATTCTTTAACTATGGCTACACCTTC.

This clone was picked up one time. This sequence joins TRBV6-5 and TRBJ1-2, with 8 nucleotides matching TRBD1. The CDR3 is 14 amino acids. The germline V gene has CDR1 MNHEY and CDR2 SVGAGI. The V gene end was trimmed by 6 bases and the J gene end by 6 bases; junction bases not matched to a gene: 9. Here the CDR3 reads CASSRIDRGDGYTF. Written as DNA, the CDR3 is TGTGCCAGCAGCCGAATTGACAGGGGAGATGGCTACACCTTC.

This clone was recorded a few times. CDR3 DNA sequence: TGTGCCAGCAGTTACGGGACAGGGGGCGCGATCCACGAGCAGTACTTC. Its protein is CASSYGTGGAIHEQYF. The chain links TRBV6-5 to TRBJ2-7, with TRBD1 identical over 12 bases. With V trimmed by 2 bases and J by 5 bases, 7 bases remained unmatched. The CDR3 covers 16 residues. Germline CDR1 is MNHEY and CDR2 is SVGAGI.

The V gene is TRBV6-5, the J gene TRBJ2-7; 9 nucleotides agree with TRBD1. J was trimmed by 2 bases and V by 4 bases; bases with no gene match: 0. This CDR3 spans 13 amino acids. Per germline, CDR1 MNHEY and CDR2 SVGAGI. The CDR3 protein is CASSWTGAYEQYF. In nucleotides, the CDR3 is TGTGCCAGCAGTTGGACAGGGGCCTACGAGCAGTACTTC.

V and J are TRBV4-1 and TRBJ1-1, with no clear D. CDR1 is MGHRA, CDR2 YSYEKL, per germline. This CDR3 spans 15 amino acids. With 0 bases removed from V and 4 bases from J, the gap between germline ends came to 12 bases. The CDR3 sequence is CASSQDARWSTEAFF. The CDR3 DNA follows: TGCGCCAGCAGCCAAGATGCCCGCTGGAGCACTGAAGCTTTCTTT.

The chain couples TRBV5-1 to TRBJ2-7, with 7 bases aligning to TRBD2. The CDR3 runs to 15 residues. The ends lost 0 bases at V and 3 bases at J; junction bases unmatched: 6. The germline V gene encodes CDR1 SGHRS and CDR2 YFSETQ. The CDR3 region has the DNA TGCGCCAGCAGCTTGGTGGGGGGGTACGACTACGAGCAGTACTTC. Amino acids: CASSLVGGYDYEQYF.

The rearrangement joins TRBV2 to TRBJ2-4; D remains unclear. The CDR3 consists of 16 residues. The V end lost 5 bases, the J end lost 0 bases, and 14 bases lay between the germline ends. Germline lookup yields CDR1 SNHLY and CDR2 FYNNEI. The CDR3 DNA follows: TGTGCCAGCAGTCCTTTTGAAACTCTAGCCAAAAACATTCAGTACTTC. This codes for CASSPFETLAKNIQYF. Variable domain in full (rest from reference TRBV2 and TRBJ2-4): EPEVTQTPSHQVTQMGQEVILRCVPISNHLYFYWYRQILGQKVEFLVSFYNNEISEKSEIFDDQFSVERPDGSNFTLKIRSTKLEDSAMYFCASSPFETLAKNIQYFGAGTRLSVL.

The chain uses TRBV11-2 and TRBJ1-1, with 9 nucleotides matching TRBD1. Germline V gene sequence: CDR1 SGHAT, CDR2 FQNNGV. Trimming cost V 3 bases and J 2 bases; bases outside gene matches: 4. The CDR3 sequence is 15 residues long. The CDR3 DNA reads TGTGCCAGCAGCTTTCTACAGGGGGCCAACACTGAAGCTTTCTTT. It is translated as CASSFLQGANTEAFF. The complete variable domain, with remaining parts taken from reference TRBV11-2 and TRBJ1-1, reads EAGVAQSPRYKIIEKRQSVAFWCNPISGHATLYWYQQILGQGPKLLIQFQNNGVVDDSQLPKDRFSAERLKGVDSTLKIQPAKLEDSAVYLCASSFLQGANTEAFFGQGTRLTVV.

The V call is TRBV28, the J call TRBJ1-2; 7 bases match TRBD1. The CDR3 is 12 residues long. The germline gives CDR1 MDHEN, CDR2 SYDVKM. After removal of 5 bases from V and 6 bases from J, the junction contained 3 bases not matched to a gene. In nucleotides, the CDR3 is TGTGCCAGCAGTCCCACAGGGGATGGCTACACCTTC. Translation gives CASSPTGDGYTF.

The chain carries TRBV18 and TRBJ2-1; TRBD1 is a possible D gene (5 bases). CDR1 and CDR2 from the germline V gene are KGHSH and LQKENI. This CDR3 is built from 12 residues. With 7 bases removed from V and 6 bases from J, the gap between germline ends came to 10 bases. The chain's CDR3 is CASFDDSNEQFF. The CDR3 DNA reads TGTGCCAGCTTTGATGACAGCAATGAGCAGTTCTTC.

The V call is TRBV7-2, the J call TRBJ2-7; D is ambiguous. Deletions cut 4 bases from V and 0 bases from J, with 10 bases between. The germline CDR1 and CDR2 sequences are SGHTA and FQGNSA. This CDR3 spans 14 amino acids. CDR3 region: CASSSDSTSYEQYF. The DNA for the CDR3 is TGTGCCAGCAGCTCAGATAGCACCTCCTACGAGCAGTACTTC.

On this clone itself: In the same sample, other DNA sequences code for this CDR3. This chain uses TRBV27 with TRBJ2-5, with TRBD1 matching over 10 bases. J was trimmed by 4 bases and V by 5 bases; bases with no gene match: 7. The CDR3 covers 15 residues. Germline V lookup: CDR1 MNHEY, CDR2 SMNVEV (reference sequence). The CDR3 sequence: CASSPGTGVGETQYF. The CDR3 DNA reads as TGTGCCAGCAGTCCCGGGACAGGGGTCGGAGAGACCCAGTACTTC.

This clone was observed a handful of times. The chain employs TRBV15 and TRBJ2-3, with 8 nucleotides matching TRBD2. This CDR3 comprises 13 residues. Germline assignment: CDR1 LNHNV and CDR2 YYDKDF (reference sequence). V shed 4 bases and J 4 bases; nucleotides not matched to a gene: 1. CDR3 region: CATSTRGADTQYF. CDR3 coding DNA: TGTGCCACCAGCACGCGGGGGGCAGATACGCAGTATTTT.

The chain recombines TRBV27 with TRBJ1-1; 8 nucleotides line up with TRBD1. The ends lost 2 bases at V and 1 base at J; junction bases unmatched: 0. The CDR3 runs to 14 residues. From germline, CDR1 is MNHEY and CDR2 SMNVEV (reference sequence). CDR3 sequence (DNA): TGTGCCAGCAGTTTAGGGACAGGGAACACTGAAGCTTTCTTT. Protein sequence: CASSLGTGNTEAFF.

As to this clone: Other nucleotide sequences in the sample specify the same CDR3. The rearrangement links TRBV27 to TRBJ1-6, with D unresolved. Germline V gene data show CDR1 as MNHEY and CDR2 as SMNVEV (reference sequence). The CDR3 consists of 18 residues. Trimming cost V 0 bases and J 0 bases, with 12 bases left between them. DNA of the CDR3: TGTGCCAGCAGTTTATCCATCCCTGGGAGCTCCTATAATTCACCCCTCCACTTT. It yields the protein CASSLSIPGSSYNSPLHF.

The rearrangement joins TRBV2 to TRBJ2-5; weak D call: TRBD2 (5 bases). V lost 4 bases to trimming and J lost 3 bases, with 9 bases between them. The CDR3 is 13 residues long. Per germline, CDR1 SNHLY and CDR2 FYNNEI. In DNA, the CDR3 is TGTGCCAGCAGTGTAGAGGGAGAAGAGACCCAGTACTTC. Protein product: CASSVEGEETQYF.

The genes are TRBV18 and TRBJ2-1, with D tentatively TRBD2 (5 bases). The CDR3 extends over 13 amino acids. Germline CDR1 and CDR2: KGHSH and LQKENI. V shed 2 bases and J shed 10 bases, with 12 bases lying between them. Here the CDR3 DNA reads TGTGCCAGCTCACCAGTCTCGACGGGGGAGCAGTTCTTC. It codes for CASSPVSTGEQFF.

The sample holds many counts of this clone. This chain uses TRBV2 with TRBJ1-5; 10 nucleotides match TRBD1. The CDR3 covers 18 residues. Losses at the gene ends were 8 bases for V and 2 bases for J; bases not matched to a gene: 15. Germline-derived CDR1 and CDR2 are SNHLY and FYNNEI. The CDR3: CASSGPRTGGRGNQPQHF. The DNA of the CDR3 is TGTGCCAGCTCCGGACCCAGGACAGGGGGTAGGGGCAATCAGCCCCAGCATTTT.

This chain joins TRBV27 and TRBJ2-1; TRBD2 matches 11 bases. From germline, CDR1 is MNHEY and CDR2 SMNVEV (reference sequence). V shed 6 bases and J 7 bases; nucleotides not matched to a gene: 8. CDR3 size: 15 residues. CDR3 coding DNA: TGTGCCAGCAGCATAGCGGGAGGGCCTAGGAATGAGCAGTTCTTC. Encoded protein: CASSIAGGPRNEQFF.

The chain uses TRBV10-3 and TRBJ2-7; 7 bases are shared with TRBD1. This CDR3 has 12 residues. V lost 10 bases and J lost 4; bases outside the gene matches: 7. The germline CDR1 and CDR2 sequences are ENHRY and SYGVKD. The CDR3 protein is CATRTGVYEQYF. For the CDR3, the DNA is TGTGCCACCCGAACAGGGGTTTACGAGCAGTACTTC.

The chain links TRBV24-1 to TRBJ2-1, with 10 bases lining up with TRBD1. Germline-derived CDR1 and CDR2 are KGHDR and SFDVKD. The junction had 10 bases not matched to a gene; V was cut back by 5 bases and J by 4 bases. The CDR3 is 17 amino acids. CDR3 region: CATSASPGQGFYNEQFF. The DNA of the CDR3 is TGTGCCACCAGTGCTTCCCCGGGACAGGGGTTTTACAATGAGCAGTTCTTC.

The V gene is TRBV3-1 (or the pseudogene TRBV3-2), the J gene TRBJ1-2, with a possible D match to TRBD1 (5 bases). Germline CDR1 is LGHDT and CDR2 is YNNKEL (reference sequence). V lost 0 bases to trimming and J lost 1 base, with 9 bases between them. This CDR3 comprises 15 residues. DNA of the CDR3: TGTGCCAGCAGCCAAGATTTGACAGATAACTATGGCTACACCTTC. This encodes CASSQDLTDNYGYTF.

This rearrangement joins TRBV6-4 to TRBJ2-5, with a possible D match to TRBD1 (8 bases). The CDR3 runs 13 residues. The germline V and J ends were trimmed by 1 base and 7 bases, with 10 bases remaining between them. Germline V gives CDR1 MRHNA, CDR2 SNTAGT. The CDR3 here is CASSDYRGGTQYF. CDR3 bases: TGTGCCAGCAGTGACTACAGGGGGGGGACCCAGTACTTC.